This T cell receptor (beta chain) was sequenced during a study of shared clonotypes between healthy human individuals (dated by TCRdb to about 2020). With regard to the full study: The cohort included three men and a couple of women between 18 and 49 years of age. To estimate repertoire size and how much clonotype sharing occurs between individuals, the study deeply sequenced the blood TCR repertoires of roughly 5 healthy adults. To increase sequencing depth and limit assay-specific biases, TCR repertoire library preparation and sequencing were carried out by different laboratories using diverse techniques. Leukapheresis yielded between about 0.9 and 9.5 billion PBMCs per donor.

The CDR3 measures 13 amino acids from cysteine to phenylalanine. The entry retains the CDR3 DNA only, 39 bases that are in frame from base 1. The junction carries 7 bases between V and J, which are trimmed by 0 bases and 7 bases respectively. CDR1 LNHNV and CDR2 YYDKDF were looked up in the germline V gene (reference sequence). About this clone itself: The antigen it recognizes is unknown. Qualities for individual bases were not recorded, and no much larger clone is one base off. This specimen includes other DNA sequences encoding the same CDR3.

Overall study outcomes, separate from this receptor: Based on pairwise subsampling, the degree of clonotype sharing among donors was expected to be affected by sequencing depth. Because the study included only a small number of donors, the genetic and exposure-history diversity represented was limited. Sampling was restricted to blood, and TCR repertoires in tissues likely differ from the TCR repertoires found in blood.

Using the deep immunoSEQ assay, TCR CDR3 regions were amplified from genomic DNA by multiplex PCR. For each cell subset, the extracted genomic DNA was distributed evenly across all wells of several immunoSEQ 96-well plates, and each plate served as one replicate. For unsorted PBMC, approximately 310 ng genomic DNA, equal to approximately 30,000 T cell genomes, was loaded into each replicate PCR. Ten immunoSEQ deep assay plates were used to sequence the unsorted PBMC genomic DNA. Purified libraries were measured with a Qubit 3.0 fluorometer, size-checked on a Bioanalyzer 2100, and measured again with the KAPA Library Quantification kit. A separate single-read 150-cycle Illumina NextSeq 550 flow cell was used to sequence each immunoSEQ 96-well plate. Per the source publication's procedure: Because the immunoSEQ output included only junctional sequences and no quality scores, the filtering could not be the same as the filtering used for full-length reads. Sequences were annotated with PyIR, a Python wrapper for IgBLAST v1.9, and V/J genes and CDR3 were assigned using IMGT germline references. Reads were filtered out if the reads had weak V/J assignments (E-value above 1e-6), no CDR3, stop codons, out-of-frame junctions, or ambiguous translated residues. V3J clonotypes were defined as sequences sharing an identical inferred V gene, J gene, and CDR3 amino acid sequence. To compute the percentage overlap between repertoires, the number of shared unique clonotypes was divided by the size of the smaller repertoire. RTK rarefaction, the Chao1 estimator, and Recon v2.1 estimates of unobserved clonotypes were used to assess repertoire richness. The clones in this table, taken by TCRdb from immuneACCESS, are in-frame only. Not every clone is retained; where verified, under half of the shortfall comes from an unresolved V gene, and the cause of the rest is unknown. The V and J calls and clone size were taken over from that table, and D and trimming were inferred from the DNA. The sample table shows 400,000 to 550,000 clones, and approximately 79% are seen once. The ten biggest clones cover around 12% of the sample.

Healthy HIV-negative adults with no recently reported acute infections or vaccinations were included as donors. Every donor was a Caucasian adult living in Nashville, Tennessee, USA. For unsorted samples, tens of millions of PBMCs were counted, and genomic DNA was extracted using the QIAamp DNA Blood Mini kit. After blood collection by leukapheresis, PBMCs were isolated using Ficoll-Histopaque density gradient centrifugation and then cryopreserved in the vapor phase of liquid nitrogen. The source material was PBMCs. The rearrangement joined TRBV15 to TRBJ2-1; there is no confident call for the D gene. This receptor was obtained from a woman aged 40 to 55 in good health. Some clones in this sample may be carry-over from other donors' samples. The bases read TGTGCCACCAGCAGAGATCATGGAAATGAGCAGTTCTTC. It codes for CATSRDHGNEQFF. Supplemented by the reference TRBV15 and TRBJ2-1 proteins around the CDR3, the complete variable domain is DAMVIQNPRYQVTQFGKPVTLSCSQTLNHNVMYWYQQKSSQAPKLLFHYYDKDFNNEADTPDNFQSRRPNTSFCFLDIRSPGLGDTAMYLCATSRDHGNEQFFGPGTRLTVL.